A few counts support the clone carrying this T cell receptor beta chain. The CDR3 sequence is 12 residues long. Germline CDR1 reads KGHSH; CDR2 reads LQKENI. Germline trimming cut 4 bases from V and 8 bases from J; bases unmatched to any gene: 0. These data come from a study of blood T cell repertoires in COVID-19. Recruits, aged about 18 to 100 years, lived in approximately 26 US areas. In the study's own analysis: Amplification with reference gene primers provided the estimates of nucleated cell counts. The data were produced by immunoSEQ multiplex PCR, yet TCRdb's version contains in-frame clones alone and is incomplete. V and J calls and clone size are copied from that table; D and trimming were computed from the DNA. This table has about 370,000 clones, more than 80% appearing once.

This sequence originates from a man aged 18 to 29 who had recovered from COVID-19. The sequenced sample consisted of PBMCs or T cells enriched from blood (not recorded which). The V call is TRBV18, the J call TRBJ1-4; 8 bases fit TRBD1. CDR3 nucleotides: TGTGCCAGCTCACGGGACAGGGAAAAACTGTTTTTT. This sequence encodes CASSRDREKLFF.